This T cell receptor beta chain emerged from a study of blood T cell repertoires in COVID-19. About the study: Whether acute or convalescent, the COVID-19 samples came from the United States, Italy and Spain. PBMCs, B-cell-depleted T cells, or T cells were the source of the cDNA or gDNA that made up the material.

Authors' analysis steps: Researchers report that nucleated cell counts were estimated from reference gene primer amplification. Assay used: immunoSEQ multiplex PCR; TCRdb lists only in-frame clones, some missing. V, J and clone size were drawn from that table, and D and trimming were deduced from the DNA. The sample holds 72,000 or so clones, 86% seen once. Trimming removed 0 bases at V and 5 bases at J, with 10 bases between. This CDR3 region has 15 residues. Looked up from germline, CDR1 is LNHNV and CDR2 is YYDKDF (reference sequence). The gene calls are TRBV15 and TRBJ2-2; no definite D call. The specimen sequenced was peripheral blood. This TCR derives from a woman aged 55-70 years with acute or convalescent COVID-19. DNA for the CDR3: TGTGCCACCAGCAGAGACAGGTTCAGGACCGGGGAGCTGTTTTTT. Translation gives CATSRDRFRTGELFF.